This T cell receptor (beta chain) was observed in a study of PD-L1 blockade in urothelial cancer (dated by TCRdb to about 2017). Notes on the research overall: All patients started therapy in about 2014 and received atezolizumab 1,200 mg intravenously every 3 weeks. About 90% of the roughly 29 patients were males with bladder-origin urothelial cancer, and about 60% of the roughly 30 reported a prior smoking history. An ECOG performance status of 0 or 1 was recorded for the patients, and 0 to 3 prior chemotherapy regimens had been received by the patients. Blood samples were analyzed at two time points: 3 weeks after treatment start (second dose) and 6 weeks after treatment start. Blood samples yielded a median of around 150,000 T cells and approximately 83,000 unique TCRs, with median clonality 0.080. Somatic, immune and clinical correlates of response to PD-L1 blockade with atezolizumab in urothelial cancer were the focus of an exploratory multi-omic analysis. TCR sequencing covered pretreatment tumor samples and matched, serially collected peripheral blood taken before and after atezolizumab treatment. Durable clinical benefit meant progression-free survival longer than 6 months, and TCR features were also tested against progression-free and overall survival. Whole exome sequencing and RNA sequencing of pretreatment tumors were performed alongside TCR sequencing in the same patients. Eight or nine patients reached durable clinical benefit, while around 19 patients did not. Pretreatment blood TCR-seq was available for 30 or so patients, at least one posttreatment blood collection was obtained for around 25 patients, and tumor TCR-seq was available for around 25 patients. Study-wide findings and limitations: Small sample size (n ≈ 27) and many exploratory analyses mean the results are intended to be hypothesis-generating. Greater expansion of tumor-associated TCR clones in peripheral blood 3 weeks after the start of treatment was observed in patients with durable benefit (n of about 24, p = 0.022). A pretreatment peripheral blood TCR clonality below the median was linked to improved progression-free and overall survival.

Each PCR received spiked-in synthetic TCR analog templates so that absolute template abundance could be estimated from read counts. TCRbeta CDR3 regions were amplified from genomic DNA with bias-controlled V and J gene primers using the immunoSEQ assay. Rearranged TCRbeta segments were sequenced at approximately 20X coverage. In the paper's pipeline: Sequencing errors were corrected by clustering and CDR3s were annotated against IMGT to assign V, D and J genes. Only productive TCRbeta rearrangements were used in downstream analyses, excluding out-of-frame or stop-codon sequences. To compute clonality, Shannon entropy was normalized by the log of the number of unique productive sequences and then subtracted from one. Fisher's exact test with Benjamini-Hochberg correction, at a threshold of adjusted p below 0.01, was used to find clones that differed between time points or between blood and tumor. Here the immuneACCESS table is served through TCRdb, limited to in-frame sequences with V and J called. Missing clones are a known gap in these copies; in checked studies unresolved V genes cover under half, and the rest lacks a known reason. V, J and clone size are those of that table, while D and trimming were read from the DNA. Counted in this sample were about 63,000 clones; around 81% of them appeared once. Roughly 3.2% of the sample belongs to the ten largest clones.

As regards this clone: Its antigen remains unidentified. Base qualities are not provided; no much larger clone lies one nucleotide away.

What the time point label conveys for this sample: pretreatment peripheral blood. The cohort included 25 to 30 patients with locally advanced or metastatic urothelial carcinoma who were treated at Memorial Sloan Kettering on a trial protocol. Peripheral blood mononuclear cells were collected pretreatment and during treatment, at between 1 and 8 total time points per patient. The Qiagen DNeasy Blood extraction kit was used to purify genomic DNA from total PBMCs and tumor samples. PBMCs were collected pretreatment and during treatment and were isolated and stored as previously described. The CDR3, from cysteine to phenylalanine, totals 14 residues. Only the CDR3 part of the read is kept: 42 bases, read in frame from the first base. For CDR1 and CDR2, the germline V gene lists SGHAT and FQNNGV. V and J lose 5 bases and 7 bases, and a span of 15 bases separates them.

The sequence is built from TRBV11-2 and TRBJ1-5, with TRBD1 as a weak D call on 6 bases. This TCR came from a man in his 70s with urothelial cancer. The sequences come from PBMCs, collected around atezolizumab (anti-PD-L1) treatment. The encoded CDR3 is CASSVRQVGQPQHF. The DNA reads TGTGCCAGCAGCGTAAGACAGGTTGGCCAGCCCCAGCATTTT. The entire variable domain, with the stretches around the CDR3 drawn from the reference TRBV11-2 and TRBJ1-5 proteins, is EAGVAQSPRYKIIEKRQSVAFWCNPISGHATLYWYQQILGQGPKLLIQFQNNGVVDDSQLPKDRFSAERLKGVDSTLKIQPAKLEDSAVYLCASSVRQVGQPQHFGDGTRLSIL.